The 27 T cell receptor beta chains below all came from one sample that was sequenced in a study of blood T cell repertoires in COVID-19. Assay: immunoSEQ multiplex PCR; the TCRdb copy retains only in-frame clones and omits some. There are about 140,000 clones in the sample; about 76% occur only once, and around 8.4% lies in the top ten. Sequences were obtained from peripheral blood. All receptors derive from a human donor in a cohort sampled during active COVID-19.

This chain uses TRBV7-3 with TRBJ2-5; maybe TRBD1 (7 bases). Between the trimmed V and J ends, which lost 5 bases and 4 bases, there was a span of 11 bases. The CDR3 extends over 13 amino acids. Germline V CDR1 and CDR2: SGHTA, FQGTGA. The CDR3 region is CASSRGTAETQYF. The CDR3 DNA follows: TGTGCCAGCAGCCGCGGGACAGCAGAGACCCAGTACTTC.

The CDR3: CATSDGSVNTEAFF. The DNA for the CDR3 is TGTGCCACCAGTGATGGCAGTGTGAACACTGAAGCTTTCTTT. The chain is built from TRBV24-1 and TRBJ1-1; D gene unclear. This CDR3 has 14 amino acids. CDR1 and CDR2 (germline): KGHDR, SFDVKD. Between the trimmed V and J ends, which lost 3 bases and 0 bases, there was a span of 7 bases.

The J gene is TRBJ1-5, the V gene TRBV24-1; D may be TRBD1 (5 bases). Trimming removed 9 bases from V and 11 bases from J, with 13 bases in between. The CDR3 runs to 11 residues. Germline assignment: CDR1 KGHDR and CDR2 SFDVKD. CDR3 in amino acids: CATRGGGTQHF. The CDR3 DNA is TGTGCCACCCGAGGCGGGGGGACCCAGCATTTT.

This clone was seen only a few times. V gene TRBV18 combines with J gene TRBJ1-2; TRBD1 matches at 7 bases. The V and J ends lost 0 bases and 6 bases, in that order; junction bases with no gene match: 4. The CDR3 covers 14 residues. Germline lookup yields CDR1 KGHSH and CDR2 LQKENI. CDR3 nucleotides: TGTGCCAGCTCACCACCGGAACAGGGGAATGGCTACACCTTC. Translation gives CASSPPEQGNGYTF.

This chain connects TRBV19 to TRBJ1-1, with 7 positions matching TRBD1. There are 17 residues in the CDR3. Trimming removed 4 bases from V and 0 bases from J; junction bases left unmatched: 11. Per germline, CDR1 LNHDA and CDR2 SQIVND (reference sequence). Here the CDR3 DNA reads TGTGCCAGTAGTAGGACAGGCTTACCAGATTTGAACACTGAAGCTTTCTTT. This gives the protein CASSRTGLPDLNTEAFF.

The V gene is TRBV4-3, the J gene TRBJ2-7; 7 nucleotides line up with TRBD1. The germline V gene has CDR1 LGHNA and CDR2 YSLEER. The CDR3 consists of 16 residues. V was clipped by 1 base and J by 3 bases; unmatched bases: 9. DNA for the CDR3: TGCGCCAGCAGCCAAGCTTCGACAGGGTCCCGCTACGAGCAGTACTTC. Its protein product is CASSQASTGSRYEQYF.

The V and J genes are TRBV6-5 and TRBJ1-1, with 9 bases lining up with TRBD1. Germline CDR1 MNHEY, CDR2 SVGAGI. The length of the CDR3 is 14 residues. With V trimmed by 6 bases and J by 4 bases, 6 bases remained unmatched. This chain's CDR3 is CASRRDRESTEAFF. In nucleotides, the CDR3 is TGTGCCAGCAGACGGGACAGGGAGAGCACTGAAGCTTTCTTT.

The table lists this clone with a few counts. The J gene is TRBJ2-2, the V gene TRBV7-3, with 9 bases matching TRBD1. Trimming took 5 bases from V and 2 from J; bases not matched to a gene: 9. Germline CDR1 SGHTA, CDR2 FQGTGA. The CDR3 length is 17 residues. The CDR3 DNA sequence: TGTGCCAGCAGCCCCACACAGACAGGGGGTAACACCGGGGAGCTGTTTTTT. Amino acid sequence: CASSPTQTGGNTGELFF.

V is TRBV14 and J is TRBJ2-5; 7 bases fit TRBD2. V shed 5 bases, J shed 2 bases, and the junction held 5 bases outside the gene matches. This CDR3 contains 14 residues. Germline CDR1 and CDR2: SGHDN and FVKESK. DNA for the CDR3: TGTGCCAGCAGCTCCCCAGCGGGACAAGAGACCCAGTACTTC. Its translation is CASSSPAGQETQYF.

V is TRBV4-3 and J is TRBJ2-7; 9 nucleotides agree with TRBD1. V lost 3 bases to trimming and J lost 3 bases; unmatched junction nucleotides: 9. The CDR3 length is 16 residues. Germline CDR1 reads LGHNA; CDR2 reads YSLEER. This chain's CDR3 is CASSQTTGTGIYEQYF. The CDR3 region has the DNA TGCGCCAGCAGCCAGACGACCGGGACAGGGATCTACGAGCAGTACTTC.

The chain uses TRBV7-9 and TRBJ1-1, with TRBD1 matching over 7 bases. CDR3 size: 14 residues. The V and J ends lost 5 bases and 1 base, in that order; junction bases with no gene match: 4. Germline-derived CDR1 and CDR2 are SEHNR and FQNEAQ (reference sequence). CDR3 in amino acids: CASSTRQGNTEAFF. CDR3 coding DNA: TGTGCCAGCAGCACCAGACAGGGGAACACTGAAGCTTTCTTT.

The chain recombines TRBV28 with TRBJ1-5, with D maybe TRBD1 (5 bases). This CDR3 is built from 15 residues. Trimming took off 6 bases at V and 1 base at J, with 13 bases between the two ends. Germline CDR1 and CDR2: MDHEN and SYDVKM. The CDR3 sequence: CASRRGHPSNQPQHF. In DNA, the CDR3 is TGTGCCAGCAGGCGCGGACACCCAAGCAATCAGCCCCAGCATTTT.

This clone appeared a few times. The V gene is TRBV28, the J gene TRBJ2-7; TRBD1 aligns across 9 bases. The CDR3 contains 16 residues. Germline V CDR1 and CDR2: MDHEN, SYDVKM. With 5 bases clipped from V and 7 bases from J, the junction kept 15 bases outside the gene matches. CDR3 in amino acids: CASSHSRDRVFGEQYF. CDR3 sequence (DNA): TGTGCCAGCAGTCATAGCCGGGACAGGGTTTTTGGTGAGCAGTACTTC.

This clone was recorded once. V gene TRBV7-3 combines with J gene TRBJ1-6; no reliable D call. With 2 bases removed from V and 8 bases from J, the gap between germline ends came to 10 bases. Per the germline V gene, CDR1 is SGHTA and CDR2 is FQGTGA. This CDR3 contains 14 residues. The CDR3 sequence: CASSLGRGDSPLHF. CDR3 coding DNA: TGTGCCAGCAGCTTAGGGCGGGGTGATTCACCCCTCCACTTT. The variable domain in full, completed from reference TRBV7-3 and TRBJ1-6, reads GAGVSQTPSNKVTEKGKYVELRCDPISGHTALYWYRQSLGQGPEFLIYFQGTGAADDSGLPNDRFFAVRPEGSVSTLKIQRTERGDSAVYLCASSLGRGDSPLHFGNGTRLTVT.

This chain's CDR3 is CASSPTLLSLTGEKGGSYEQYF. DNA for the CDR3: TGTGCCAGCTCACCAACGCTCCTATCTCTGACTGGCGAAAAAGGGGGCTCCTACGAGCAGTACTTC. This rearrangement joins TRBV18 to TRBJ2-7; the D gene is possibly TRBD1 (6 bases). The CDR3 spans 22 residues. V lost 2 bases and J 0 bases, leaving 32 bases between the germline ends. CDR1 and CDR2 from the germline V gene are KGHSH and LQKENI.

This clone was seen a single time. The chain has TRBV7-8 and TRBJ2-3; D remains ambiguous. V dropped 5 bases and J dropped 4 bases, with 7 bases sitting between them. From germline, CDR1 is SGHVS and CDR2 FQNEAQ. The CDR3 contains 12 residues. Here the CDR3 DNA reads TGTGCCAGCAGCCCCTACGCAGATACGCAGTATTTT. Protein product: CASSPYADTQYF.

This chain uses TRBV7-9 with TRBJ2-7, with a weak D call TRBD1 (5 bases). CDR3 size: 14 residues. Germline values: CDR1 SEHNR, CDR2 FQNEAQ (reference sequence). The V gene lost 5 bases and the J gene lost 1 base, with 12 bases spanning the gap. DNA for the CDR3: TGTGCCAGCAGCGAGGTACAGGATTCCTACGAGCAGTACTTC. Amino acids: CASSEVQDSYEQYF.

The V and J genes are TRBV28 and TRBJ1-2, with 10 bases fitting TRBD1. Germline V gene data show CDR1 as MDHEN and CDR2 as SYDVKM. The CDR3 length is 17 residues. J lost 4 bases, V lost 5 bases, and 13 bases had no gene match. This CDR3 reads CASSDRGRVVSGYGYTF. CDR3 DNA: TGTGCCAGCAGTGACAGGGGGCGCGTAGTATCGGGCTATGGCTACACCTTC.

The chain couples TRBV10-2 to TRBJ2-1; TRBD2 is a possible D gene (6 bases). This CDR3 spans 14 amino acids. Germline-derived CDR1 and CDR2 are WSHSY and SAAADI. Trimming took 5 bases from V and 8 from J, leaving 16 bases between them. The CDR3 here is CASSLASVIYEQFF. The CDR3 DNA reads TGCGCCAGCAGTTTGGCTAGCGTTATCTATGAGCAGTTCTTC.

This chain uses TRBV7-3 with TRBJ2-7; D unclear. The CDR3 is made up of 16 amino acids. V was shortened by 4 bases and J by 2 bases, with 18 bases between the two germline ends. Germline V lookup: CDR1 SGHTA, CDR2 FQGTGA. This CDR3 reads CASSSTPPTKPYEQYF. Here the CDR3 DNA reads TGTGCCAGCAGCTCCACCCCCCCGACAAAACCCTACGAGCAGTACTTC.

J is TRBJ1-1 and V is TRBV7-2; D may be TRBD1 (6 bases). Trimming took 4 bases from V and 1 from J, leaving 10 bases between them. Germline-derived CDR1 and CDR2 are SGHTA and FQGNSA. This CDR3 has 14 amino acids. The DNA for the CDR3 is TGTGCCAGCAGCTCGGCAGGGGCGAACACTGAAGCTTTCTTT. Translated: CASSSAGANTEAFF.

This CDR3 is CATSDPGSQETQYF. The CDR3 DNA reads as TGTGCCACCAGTGACCCCGGGTCCCAAGAGACCCAGTACTTC. J is TRBJ2-5 and V is TRBV24-1; D remains unclear. Germline-derived CDR1 and CDR2 are KGHDR and SFDVKD. Trimming pared 4 bases from V and 1 base from J, leaving 9 bases between. The CDR3 has 14 amino acids.

The chain employs TRBV5-1 and TRBJ1-2; 9 bases fit TRBD1. The CDR3 is 20 amino acids. V trimming: 4 bases; J trimming: 2 bases; junction bases outside the gene matches: 21. The germline CDR1 and CDR2 sequences are SGHRS and YFSETQ. The CDR3 bases are TGCGCCAGCAGCCGGAGAGGGGTGGGGACAGGGATCCTCGTAAACTATGGCTACACCTTC. Protein: CASSRRGVGTGILVNYGYTF.

This rearrangement joins TRBV19 to TRBJ2-2; 7 bases align to TRBD1. The ends lost 4 bases at V and 1 base at J; junction bases unmatched: 3. The V gene's germline CDR1 is LNHDA and CDR2 SQIVND (reference sequence). The CDR3 contains 15 residues. CDR3 in amino acids: CASSTGQVNTGELFF. DNA of the CDR3: TGTGCCAGTAGTACCGGACAGGTGAACACCGGGGAGCTGTTTTTT. The full variable domain, rest sourced from reference TRBV19 and TRBJ2-2, is DGGITQSPKYLFRKEGQNVTLSCEQNLNHDAMYWYRQDPGQGLRLIYYSQIVNDFQKGDIAEGYSVSREKKESFPLTVTSAQKNPTAFYLCASSTGQVNTGELFFGEGSRLTVL.

The genes are TRBV7-9 and TRBJ2-7, with a weak D call TRBD1 (5 bases). Trimming took off 11 bases at V and 7 bases at J, with 15 bases between the two ends. This CDR3 contains 11 residues. Germline loops: CDR1 SEHNR, CDR2 FQNEAQ (reference sequence). CDR3 protein: CAGSGFGEQYF. In DNA form, the CDR3 reads TGTGCCGGTTCAGGGTTCGGGGAGCAGTACTTC.

The chain has TRBV6-1 and TRBJ2-1; TRBD2 is a possible D gene (6 bases). This CDR3 is built from 14 residues. CDR1 is MNHNS, CDR2 SASEGT, per germline. Trimming took off 0 bases at V and 15 bases at J, with 18 bases between the two ends. The CDR3 region is CASSEAVRILGGFF. The CDR3 nucleotides are TGTGCCAGCAGTGAAGCTGTGCGGATTTTGGGAGGGTTCTTC.

CDR3 sequence reads: CAITTGARGAFF. The CDR3 DNA is TGTGCCATCACCACAGGGGCACGGGGAGCTTTCTTT. This chain uses TRBV28 with TRBJ1-1; 7 bases agree with TRBD1. This CDR3 region has 12 residues. With V trimmed by 10 bases and J by 10 bases, 12 bases remained unmatched. Germline V CDR1 and CDR2: MDHEN, SYDVKM.